This record covers a single TCR beta chain. A single record per CDR3 protein comes from TCRdb applying MiXCR to the 5' RACE reads. Altogether about 730,000 distinct CDR3 sequences are present, 21% being singletons, with the ten largest covering approximately 4.5%. Per germline, CDR1 DFQATT and CDR2 SNEGSKA (reference sequence). The CDR3 length is 12 residues. Between the trimmed V and J ends, which lost 7 bases and 2 bases, there was a span of 11 bases. The record originates from a study of identical twins. The sample was also reused in another study, on T cells expressing NK-cell markers. As reported in that work: Four donors likewise had their CD3+CD56-NKG2C+ fraction led by these clonotypes.

Sequenced material: PBMCs. This chain links TRBV20-1 with TRBJ2-5; D gene unclear. The TCR was taken from a woman younger than 30 in good health. CDR3 bases: TGCAGTGGAGGTCCCGAACAAGAGACCCAGTACTTC. Translated, it gives CSGGPEQETQYF.